The T cell receptor (beta chain) described here comes from a study of human CD8 memory T cell subsets. General study findings and limits: Stem-like memory T cells and precursor exhausted T cells both came out with similarly high diversity, but effector memory cells did not. Diversity, per Chao1 estimates, appeared greater in stem-like memory T cells than in precursor exhausted T cells.

In the case of this clonotype: What it binds is not known.

It was UMI-labeled 5' RACE by which the TCR beta libraries were made. TCRdb re-called the 5' RACE reads, yielding one record per CDR3 amino acid sequence without DNA. This sample contains almost 5,500 distinct CDR3 sequences. CDR1 and CDR2 from the germline V gene are SQVTM and ANQGSEA. The CDR3 covers 16 residues. The authors obtained RNA from duplicate vials, each holding about 150,000 sorted CD8+ T cells, for every subset. The V call is TRBV29-1, the J call TRBJ2-7; TCRdb lists TRBD2, though no DNA is available to test this call. Input material: CD8+ effector memory T cells (TEM) sorted from PBMCs. Subset reported: effector memory CD8 T cells, CCR7- CD45RO+ CD95+. The TCR originated in a human donor in good health. The CDR3 spells CSVESGLPPGFYEQYF.